This TCR beta chain appears in the sequencing data of a study of T cells after posttransplantation cyclophosphamide. Sequencing was performed with immunoSEQ multiplex PCR; in TCRdb, only in-frame clones are kept and a portion is missing. This table holds tens of thousands of clones, approximately 76% found once. The CDR3 extends over 14 amino acids. V lost 7 bases to trimming and J lost 3 bases, with 12 bases between them. CDR1 is SGHNT, CDR2 YENEEA, per germline. This TCR was recovered from a woman in her fifties or sixties in good health, CMV-negative, and a related stem cell transplant donor. The V gene is TRBV11-3, the J gene TRBJ2-2; possibly TRBD1 for D (6 bases). The source material was memory CD4+ T cells sorted from PBMCs. DNA for the CDR3: TGTGCCAGCACGCAACAGGGCGACACCGGGGAGCTGTTTTTT. This codes for CASTQQGDTGELFF.